This T cell receptor beta chain was sequenced for a study of human T cells and chemical hapten exposure. Study-level information: Reading of the patch tests, which applied 0.01% DPC to the upper back, occurred at 6 days. The patients were mostly female; they had alopecia areata, totalis or universalis.

Time point reported: patch test 3, about 24 weeks after DPC sensitization. Treatment given: therapeutic diphenylcyclopropenone sensitization with weekly scalp DPC. Before extraction, the whole blood was not fractionated, and total RNA was taken from it. Study results and limitations: TCRs whose frequency exceeded 1 in 1000 remained the same following DPC sensitization. The formation of large CDR3 similarity clusters by expanded TCRs significantly exceeded that of controls.

This clonotype was recorded many times. Antigen unknown. This CDR3 has 15 residues. The germline gives CDR1 SGDLS, CDR2 YYNGEE. V was pared by 1 base and J by 2 bases, with 11 bases between. TCRdb re-analysed the RACE reads in MiXCR, keeping a single row per CDR3 protein. Found here are fewer than 50,000 distinct CDR3 sequences, more than 8% of them singletons; the top ten hold 26%. The sequence was obtained from a man aged 50 to 59 with alopecia areata. Some clones in this sample may be carry-over from other donors' samples. V is TRBV9 and J is TRBJ2-3, with D hard to call. This specimen was whole blood, taken in connection with sensitization to the hapten diphenylcyclopropenone (DPC). The CDR3 bases are TGTGCCAGCAGCGTACGCGGCAGTAACACAGATACGCAGTATTTT. It is translated as CASSVRGSNTDTQYF.